Shown below are 25 T cell receptor beta chains from a single sample sequenced in a study of tumor-infiltrating lymphocytes in primary liver carcinoma. Using a constant-region primer together with ProtoScript II reverse transcriptase, TCR beta cDNA was made from about 500 ng of total RNA. Slightly modified ARM-PCR, run as three nested multiplex PCR rounds, produced the TCR beta libraries. Two initial PCR rounds of around 10 cycles each paired TRBV1-TRBV30 forward primers with a C-beta reverse primer. TCRdb ran MiXCR on the multiplex PCR reads and lists one entry per CDR3 protein. The sample has roughly 25,000 distinct CDR3 sequences; around 79% are singletons. It was from around 18-30 mg of unsorted bulk tissue that RNA and DNA were co-extracted. The sample comprised liver tumor tissue from sampling region 3. Subset denoted: tumor region T3, left-lateral pole. These receptors were obtained from a man between 35 and 55 years old with primary liver carcinoma and hepatitis B virus infection.

To note about this clonotype: The junction does not match germline at one end; this may be a read error. The rearrangement uses TRBV9 and TRBJ2-6; 7 positions match TRBD2. The CDR3 totals 16 residues. Germline CDR1 and CDR2: SGDLS and YYNGEE. This CDR3 is CASGEGGIPGANILTF. The CDR3 bases are TGCGCCAGCGGGGAAGGTGGTATCCCTGGGGCCAACATCCTGACTTTC. The whole variable domain, remainder taken from reference TRBV9 and TRBJ2-6, is DSGVTQTPKHLITATGQRVTLRCSPRSGDLSVYWYQQSLDQGLQFLIQYYNGEERAKGNILERFSAQQFPDLHSELNLSSLELGDSALYFCASGEGGIPGANILTFGAGSRLTVL.

This clonotype was observed once. The CDR3 does not end in the conserved phenylalanine or tryptophan, so this is likely a read error. This chain links TRBV6-2 or TRBV6-3 with TRBJ2-1; unclear D gene. Per the germline V gene, CDR1 is MNHEY and CDR2 is SVGEGT. This CDR3 is built from 14 residues. Here the CDR3 DNA reads TGTGTCAGCAGTTACGGGCTAGGTGTAAATGAGCAGTTCCTC. Translation gives CVSSYGLGVNEQFL.

This clonotype was counted a single time. CDR3 residues: CASSAPGLELWVQYF. CDR3 in DNA: TGTGCCAGCAGCGCCCCGGGACTTGAATTGTGGGTGCAGTACTTC. The chain recombines TRBV11-2 with TRBJ2-7, with D maybe TRBD2 (6 bases). The CDR3 covers 15 residues. The germline V gene has CDR1 SGHAT and CDR2 FQNNGV. The V end was cut by 5 bases, the J end by 9 bases, with 23 bases between.

In regard to this clonotype: A much larger clone differs from this one at a single base, so this may be a read error. The genes are TRBV28 and TRBJ1-5; TRBD1 is a possible D gene (5 bases). In germline, CDR1 is MDHEN, CDR2 SYDVKM. The CDR3 loop spans 14 amino acids. The CDR3 loop is CASSKGEVNRPQHF. The CDR3 DNA reads as TGTGCCAGCAGCAAAGGGGAAGTCAATCGGCCCCAGCATTTT.

This clonotype occurred once. The chain recombines TRBV29-1 with TRBJ2-3, with TRBD2 identical over 14 bases. The CDR3 has 14 residues. The ends lost 8 bases at V and 11 bases at J; junction bases unmatched: 12. Germline V CDR1 and CDR2: SQVTM, ANQGSEA. CDR3 bases: TGCAGCTTTGTGGGACTAGCGGGAGATGTTATGCAGTATTTT. Translated: CSFVGLAGDVMQYF.

Regarding this clonotype: Sequence at one end of the junction differs from germline and may be a read error. The chain is built from TRBV29-1 and TRBJ2-2; possible D gene TRBD2, 5 bases. There are 15 residues in the CDR3. From germline, CDR1 is SQVTM and CDR2 ANQGSEA. CDR3 residues: CSAPSGSGNTGEQFF. The CDR3 DNA reads TGCAGTGCTCCCAGCGGCAGCGGTAACACCGGGGAGCAGTTTTTT.

As for this clonotype: The conserved final phenylalanine or tryptophan is absent from the CDR3, which likely points to a read error. No DNA is shown, since the ends of the CDR3 on it are uncertain; the CDR3 is the one TCRdb lists. V usage is TRBV5-1 and J usage is TRBJ2-3; the table names TRBD1, a call not compared with the DNA. The CDR3 length equals 13 residues, ends included. Germline CDR1 reads SGHRS; CDR2 reads YFSETQ. CDR3 sequence reads: CASRGAGPDTRYL.

Regarding this clonotype: The junction shows a germline mismatch at one end, possibly a read error. The rearrangement uses TRBV11-2 and TRBJ2-2; D assignment may be TRBD1 or TRBD2 (7 bases each). Germline-derived CDR1 and CDR2 are SGHAT and FQNNGV. The CDR3 has 17 residues. Here the CDR3 reads CASSLASGGANTEELFF. In nucleotides, the CDR3 is TGTGCCAGTAGCTTAGCATCAGGGGGGGCGAACACCGAGGAGCTGTTTTTT.

This clonotype came up many times. One junction end disagrees with the germline gene, perhaps due to a read error. The J gene is TRBJ2-5, the V gene TRBV11-2; D ambiguous. In germline, CDR1 is SGHAT, CDR2 FQNNGV. This CDR3 region has 13 residues. CDR3 in amino acids: CASSLDGVGTQYF. The CDR3, as DNA: TGTGCCAGTAGCTTAGATGGGGTGGGGACCCAGTACTTC.

This clonotype showed up many times. This chain connects TRBV11-2 to TRBJ2-5, with D perhaps matching TRBD2 (5 bases). This CDR3 is built from 14 residues. Germline V lookup: CDR1 SGHAT, CDR2 FQNNGV. Trimming removed 4 bases at V and 9 bases at J, with 18 bases between. CDR3 sequence reads: CASSSTGILLSQYF. The CDR3 region has the DNA TGTGCCAGCAGCTCGACGGGGATATTATTGTCCCAGTACTTC.

The gene calls are TRBV6-6 and TRBJ1-4; D possibly corresponds to TRBD1 (5 bases). This CDR3 has 15 amino acids. Trimming cost V 4 bases and J 6 bases, with 15 bases left between them. Germline CDR1 MNHNY, CDR2 SVGAGI (reference sequence). The CDR3 spells CASSSVGWDDEKLFF. The CDR3 DNA follows: TGTGCCAGCAGTTCCGTTGGATGGGACGATGAAAAACTGTTTTTT.

A word on this clonotype: Sequence at one end of the junction differs from germline and may be a read error. The rearrangement joins TRBV4-2 to TRBJ2-3; D might be TRBD1 (6 bases). Germline loops: CDR1 LGHNA, CDR2 YNFKEQ. The CDR3 runs to 15 residues. The CDR3 DNA sequence: TGTGCCAGCAGTCAAGGGAAGGGAGTGACAGGTACGCAGTATTTT. Protein sequence: CASSQGKGVTGTQYF.

Worth noting for this clonotype: Germline is not matched at one junction end, which may reflect a read error. The chain uses TRBV4-2 and TRBJ2-1, with D tentatively TRBD2 (5 bases). The CDR3 length is 12 residues. Germline CDR1 and CDR2: LGHNA and YNFKEQ. CDR3 DNA sequence: TGTGCCAGCAGTGCCGGGGTGAATGAGCAACTCTTC. Translating gives CASSAGVNEQLF.

This clonotype was found many times. The chain's CDR3 is CASSGQYSNQPQHF. The CDR3 DNA reads TGTGCCAGCAGCGGACAGTATAGCAATCAGCCCCAGCATTTT. The chain recombines TRBV28 with TRBJ1-5, with D maybe TRBD1 (6 bases). V was shortened by 6 bases and J by 0 bases, with 9 bases between the two germline ends. The length of the CDR3 is 14 residues. Germline CDR1 and CDR2: MDHEN and SYDVKM.

This clonotype was picked up one time. At one of its ends the junction is not consistent with the germline gene, which may arise from a read error. This chain connects TRBV7-9 to TRBJ1-4; D not resolved. This CDR3 comprises 14 residues. Looked up from germline, CDR1 is SEHNR and CDR2 is FQNEAQ (reference sequence). DNA for the CDR3: TGTGCCAGCGGCTTCTTCGGGGTAGGAGAAAAACTGGTTTTT. Its protein product is CASGFFGVGEKLVF.

Concerning this clonotype: One end of the junction does not line up with germline, which may come from a read error. The chain couples TRBV7-9 to TRBJ1-2; D not certain. Germline CDR1 is SEHNR and CDR2 is FQNEAQ (reference sequence). This CDR3 is built from 16 residues. CDR3 DNA: TGTGCCAGCAGTCCCGAGGGCAGGCCGTCCCAGTATGGTTACACCTTC. Translating gives CASSPEGRPSQYGYTF.

As regards this clonotype: An end of the junction does not agree with germline; a read error may underlie this. The chain combines TRBV20-1 with TRBJ2-2; D perhaps matches TRBD1 (6 bases). CDR1 is DFQATT and CDR2 is SNEGSKA in the germline V gene (reference sequence). The CDR3 extends over 14 amino acids. The CDR3 region is CSTSGTKNTGELFF. The CDR3 bases are TGCAGTACTAGTGGGACAAAAAACACCGGGGAGCTGTTTTTT.

This clonotype was seen ten or more times. This rearrangement joins TRBV5-1 to TRBJ1-2; D uncertain. Looked up from germline, CDR1 is SGHRS and CDR2 is YFSETQ. The germline V and J ends were trimmed by 2 bases and 0 bases, with 11 bases remaining between them. The CDR3 sequence is 15 residues long. CDR3 amino acids: CASSFDGAANYGYTF. The CDR3 nucleotides are TGCGCCAGCAGCTTTGATGGAGCAGCTAACTATGGCTACACCTTC.

Details on this clonotype: Sequence at one end of the junction differs from germline and may be a read error. This chain joins TRBV11-2 and TRBJ2-1; 8 bases are shared with TRBD2. The CDR3 covers 16 residues. CDR1 and CDR2 (germline): SGHAT, FQNNGV. The CDR3 sequence: CASSLEDVAGMNEQFF. The CDR3 nucleotides read TGTGCCAGCAGCTTAGAGGACGTAGCGGGAATGAATGAGCAGTTCTTT.

Only one count was recorded for this clonotype. Since the CDR3 does not end with the conserved phenylalanine or tryptophan, this likely comes from a read error. The V gene is TRBV11-2, the J gene TRBJ1-1, with D possibly being TRBD1 (5 bases). CDR3 length equals 13 residues. Trimming left V 6 bases short and J 11 bases short, with 19 bases between. Germline lookup yields CDR1 SGHAT and CDR2 FQNNGV. The CDR3 nucleotides read TGTGCCAGCAGGTGGGGGGGAAGGACTAAGGCTTTCCTT. Protein sequence: CASRWGGRTKAFL.

This clonotype was seen a few times. Germline and junction disagree at one end, which may indicate a read error. The rearrangement uses TRBV7-9 and TRBJ1-2; no clear D gene. The length of the CDR3 is 16 residues. Germline values: CDR1 SEHNR, CDR2 FQNEAQ (reference sequence). The chain's CDR3 is CASSPEGSLSQYGYTF. The CDR3 coding sequence is TGTGCCAGTAGCCCCGAGGGCAGTCTGTCCCAGTATGGCTACACTTTC.

The chain has TRBV6-6 and TRBJ2-3; 13 bases match TRBD2. Trimming cost V 6 bases and J 3 bases; bases outside gene matches: 9. CDR3 length equals 17 residues. CDR1 and CDR2 (germline): MNHNY, SVGAGI (reference sequence). The CDR3: CASRLPTSGRRTDTQYF. CDR3 bases: TGTGCCAGCAGACTCCCGACTAGCGGGAGGAGGACAGATACGCAGTATTTT.

With regard to this clonotype: At one of its ends the junction is not consistent with the germline gene, which may arise from a read error. The chain employs TRBV6-1 and TRBJ2-1; unclear D gene. CDR1 and CDR2 from the germline V gene are MNHNS and SASEGT. The CDR3 is 13 residues long. The CDR3 region has the DNA TGTGTCAGCAGTGAAGCCCTAGGTCATGAGCAGTTCTTC. This translates into CVSSEALGHEQFF.

This clonotype occurred a few times. One end of the junction is discordant with germline, which a read error may explain. The CDR3 DNA sequence: TGTGCTAGCAACAACGGGCAGGGTATCCAGCCCCAGCATTTT. Protein product: CASNNGQGIQPQHF. This sequence joins TRBV6-2 or TRBV6-3 and TRBJ1-5; possibly TRBD1 for D (5 bases). The CDR3 contains 14 residues. The germline V gene has CDR1 MNHEY and CDR2 SVGEGT.

The chain combines TRBV12-3 or TRBV12-4 with TRBJ1-2; D is unclear. The V end was cut by 6 bases, the J end by 7 bases, with 12 bases between. This CDR3 spans 12 amino acids. The CDR3 DNA is TGTGCCAGCAGGCTACCTCCCTGTGGCTACACCTTC. This translates into CASRLPPCGYTF.